These 29 T cell receptor beta chains were sequenced from one sample in a study of siplizumab effects on memory and regulatory T cells. These receptors' targets are unknown. Cells from the mixed lymphocyte reaction were cocultured for over five days at 37°C. Produced via immunoSEQ multiplex PCR; TCRdb's table is partial and in-frame only. The sample consists of approximately 12,000 clones, 40% of them appearing once. Sample: CFSE-low (dividing) CD8+ T cells sorted from an allogeneic mixed lymphocyte reaction. Receptors were obtained from a human donor in good health; the cells came from an allogeneic mixed lymphocyte reaction.

Judged by abundance, this clone is medium-sized. This chain links TRBV6-5 with TRBJ1-1; weak D call: TRBD1 (5 bases). CDR1 and CDR2 from the germline V gene are MNHEY and SVGAGI. The CDR3 covers 13 residues. V lost 3 bases and J 5 bases, leaving 10 bases between the germline ends. CDR3 region: CASSYGGWTEAFF. The CDR3 coding sequence is TGTGCCAGCAGTTATGGGGGATGGACTGAAGCTTTCTTT.

The chain has TRBV6-5 and TRBJ2-7; 8 bases align to TRBD2. After removal of 6 bases from V and 6 bases from J, the junction contained 10 bases not matched to a gene. Germline-derived CDR1 and CDR2 are MNHEY and SVGAGI. The CDR3 is 14 amino acids. The CDR3 spells CASSPRREASEQYF. The DNA for the CDR3 is TGTGCCAGCAGCCCTCGGCGGGAGGCGAGCGAGCAGTACTTC.

This chain links TRBV19 with TRBJ1-1; TRBD1 matches at 7 bases. J lost 1 base, V lost 3 bases, and 5 bases had no gene match. This CDR3 spans 15 amino acids. Per the germline V gene, CDR1 is LNHDA and CDR2 is SQIVND (reference sequence). The CDR3 sequence: CASSITAGGNTEAFF. DNA of the CDR3: TGTGCCAGTAGTATTACGGCAGGGGGGAACACTGAAGCTTTCTTT.

The rearrangement joins TRBV19 to TRBJ2-1; 7 bases are a match to TRBD2. CDR3 size: 15 residues. CDR1 is LNHDA and CDR2 is SQIVND in the germline V gene (reference sequence). V shed 1 base, J shed 5 bases, and the junction held 5 bases outside the gene matches. In nucleotides, the CDR3 is TGTGCCAGTAGTATAGTTGGGACTACTAACAATGAGCAGTTCTTC. It codes for CASSIVGTTNNEQFF.

The chain is built from TRBV27 and TRBJ2-1; 10 bases align to TRBD2. This CDR3 contains 17 residues. V trimming: 2 bases; J trimming: 0 bases; junction bases outside the gene matches: 4. CDR1 and CDR2 from the germline V gene are MNHEY and SMNVEV (reference sequence). The CDR3 DNA reads as TGTGCCAGCAGTTTAGCTAGCGGGGGTAGCTCCTACAATGAGCAGTTCTTC. Translated: CASSLASGGSSYNEQFF.

This clone was seen once. The chain employs TRBV7-9 and TRBJ1-1, with D perhaps TRBD1 (6 bases). V lost 7 bases, J lost 1 base, and 13 bases lay in between. The CDR3 loop spans 14 amino acids. Germline V gene lookup returns CDR1 SEHNR and CDR2 FQNEAQ (reference sequence). This CDR3 reads CASTPGGENTEAFF. DNA of the CDR3: TGTGCCAGCACCCCCGGGGGCGAGAACACTGAAGCTTTCTTT.

Relative to its sample, this clone is medium-sized. The chain employs TRBV7-3 and TRBJ2-5, with D possibly matching TRBD1 (6 bases). Trimming shortened V by 4 bases and J by 1 base, and 10 bases separated the two germline ends. This CDR3 contains 14 residues. From germline, CDR1 is SGHTA and CDR2 FQGTGA. CDR3 DNA: TGTGCCAGCAGCTCTACAGGGTCCCAAGAGACCCAGTACTTC. Its translation: CASSSTGSQETQYF.

This clone showed up just a few times. The gene calls are TRBV7-9 and TRBJ2-1; maybe TRBD1 (5 bases). Germline assignment: CDR1 SEHNR and CDR2 FQNEAQ (reference sequence). This CDR3 is 16 amino acids long. Trimming took 3 bases from V and 1 from J, leaving 13 bases between them. This chain's CDR3 is CASSLGPRGSYNEQFF. The CDR3 DNA sequence: TGTGCCAGCAGCTTGGGCCCTAGGGGTTCCTACAATGAGCAGTTCTTC.

This clone has more than one count but fewer than ten. The chain recombines TRBV11-3 with TRBJ1-1; possibly TRBD1 for D (6 bases). Trimming stripped 3 bases from V and 4 bases from J, with 12 bases between. The CDR3 has 14 residues. Germline values: CDR1 SGHNT, CDR2 YENEEA. The CDR3 region is CASSFQGLGTEAFF. CDR3 bases: TGTGCCAGCAGCTTCCAGGGGCTGGGCACTGAAGCTTTCTTT.

The J gene is TRBJ2-3, the V gene TRBV4-1; D not resolved. The CDR3 length is 16 residues. Per the germline V gene, CDR1 is MGHRA and CDR2 is YSYEKL. Between the trimmed V and J ends, which lost 4 bases and 3 bases, there was a span of 17 bases. The CDR3: CASSPSEGPTTDTQYF. In nucleotides, the CDR3 is TGCGCCAGCAGCCCTTCCGAAGGCCCGACAACAGATACGCAGTATTTT.

The genes are TRBV27 and TRBJ2-5, with D possibly TRBD1 on 6 matching bases. The V gene lost 5 bases and the J gene lost 5 bases, with 21 bases spanning the gap. Germline lookup yields CDR1 MNHEY and CDR2 SMNVEV (reference sequence). The CDR3 runs to 16 residues. The DNA for the CDR3 is TGTGCCAGCAGTACAGGGACATACGGACCCGGGGAGACCCAGTACTTC. Translation: CASSTGTYGPGETQYF.

The rearrangement joins TRBV30 to TRBJ2-3; a possible D gene is TRBD2 (6 bases). Trimming stripped 0 bases from V and 9 bases from J, with 37 bases between. The germline V gene has CDR1 GTSNPN and CDR2 SVGIG (reference sequence). The CDR3 has 21 amino acids. The CDR3 nucleotides are TGTGCCTGGAGTGTTCTCCGGGCCGCGGAGCTTCCGGGACTCCTATTGGACACGCAGTATTTT. Translating it yields CAWSVLRAAELPGLLLDTQYF.

In this sample, this clone is medium-sized. This rearrangement joins TRBV6-5 to TRBJ2-7, with a possible D match to TRBD1 (5 bases). The CDR3 length is 13 residues. Germline CDR1 is MNHEY and CDR2 is SVGAGI. V was shortened by 2 bases and J by 2 bases, with 7 bases between the two germline ends. The CDR3 loop is CASSYGHTYEQYF. The CDR3 nucleotides are TGTGCCAGCAGTTACGGACATACCTACGAGCAGTACTTC.

This clone showed up just a few times. This chain links TRBV30 with TRBJ2-1; 12 bases match TRBD1. V shed 0 bases, J shed 9 bases, and the junction held 3 bases outside the gene matches. The CDR3 spans 14 residues. CDR1 is GTSNPN, CDR2 SVGIG, per germline (reference sequence). The CDR3 spells CAWSVGTGGSEQFF. The CDR3 DNA reads TGTGCCTGGAGTGTAGGGACAGGGGGCAGTGAGCAGTTCTTC.

This clone was seen more than once but under ten times. The V call is TRBV27, the J call TRBJ1-3, with 9 bases fitting TRBD1. Germline loops: CDR1 MNHEY, CDR2 SMNVEV (reference sequence). With V trimmed by 3 bases and J by 10 bases, 10 bases remained unmatched. The CDR3 runs 15 residues. This CDR3 reads CASSLTGQGIATIYF. CDR3 in DNA: TGTGCCAGCAGTTTGACGGGACAGGGAATCGCGACCATATATTTT.

J is TRBJ1-4 and V is TRBV7-2; D remains unclear. This CDR3 is built from 15 residues. The V end was cut by 2 bases, the J end by 15 bases, with 22 bases between. The germline CDR1 and CDR2 sequences are SGHTA and FQGNSA. The CDR3 nucleotides read TGTGCCAGCAGCTTATACCCGGCCGATAATGAAAATTTGTTTTTT. Its protein is CASSLYPADNENLFF.

In this sample, this clone is medium-sized. The V call is TRBV5-5, the J call TRBJ2-7; D is unclear. The ends were cut back, 3 bases at V and 4 bases at J, with 11 bases in the middle. The CDR3 consists of 13 residues. From germline, CDR1 is SGHKS and CDR2 YYEKEE (reference sequence). Here the CDR3 DNA reads TGTGCCAGCAGCTGGCAACCCGAATACGAGCAGTACTTC. Its translation is CASSWQPEYEQYF.

The V call is TRBV6-5, the J call TRBJ2-7; D may be TRBD1 or TRBD2 (6 bases each). V was clipped by 6 bases and J by 5 bases, with 14 bases between them. CDR1 is MNHEY, CDR2 SVGAGI, per germline. The CDR3 consists of 13 residues. The CDR3 loop reads CASSQGGLNEQYF. The CDR3 DNA sequence: TGTGCCAGCAGCCAAGGGGGACTCAACGAGCAGTACTTC.

This chain uses TRBV5-5 with TRBJ2-7; 8 positions match TRBD2. The J segment lost 6 bases and the V segment lost 2 bases, leaving 7 bases of the junction unmatched. Germline lookup yields CDR1 SGHKS and CDR2 YYEKEE (reference sequence). CDR3 length equals 14 residues. The CDR3 DNA reads as TGTGCCAGCAGCTTCTTCAGCGGGAGTGCCGAGCAGTACTTC. Encoded protein: CASSFFSGSAEQYF.

J is TRBJ2-7 and V is TRBV4-1; no clear D gene. The V gene's germline CDR1 is MGHRA and CDR2 YSYEKL. V lost 6 bases and J lost 0, with 9 bases in between. The CDR3 extends over 13 amino acids. CDR3 sequence: CASSTIISYEQYF. As DNA, the CDR3 is TGCGCCAGCAGTACTATAATCTCCTACGAGCAGTACTTC.

This clone was seen a handful of times. The genes are TRBV27 and TRBJ2-7; the D gene is possibly TRBD1 (5 bases). The CDR3 is 15 amino acids. The ends were cut back, 0 bases at V and 0 bases at J, with 9 bases in the middle. CDR1 and CDR2 from the germline V gene are MNHEY and SMNVEV (reference sequence). This CDR3 is CASSLSGRVSYEQYF. The DNA of the CDR3 is TGTGCCAGCAGTTTATCGGGCAGGGTCTCCTACGAGCAGTACTTC.

The table lists this clone with a count of one. This chain joins TRBV5-1 and TRBJ1-1; D ambiguous. The V end lost 4 bases, the J end lost 0 bases, and 7 bases lay between the germline ends. Germline-derived CDR1 and CDR2 are SGHRS and YFSETQ. There are 13 residues in the CDR3. This CDR3 is CASSDIMNTEAFF. DNA of the CDR3: TGCGCCAGCAGCGATATCATGAACACTGAAGCTTTCTTT.

The rearrangement uses TRBV18 and TRBJ2-5, with 7 bases lining up with TRBD2. Germline assignment: CDR1 KGHSH and CDR2 LQKENI. J gave up 2 bases and V 3 bases, and 9 bases lay outside the gene matches. The CDR3 covers 16 residues. This CDR3 is CASSPPLGLDQETQYF. Written as DNA, the CDR3 is TGTGCCAGCTCACCCCCCCTTGGACTAGATCAAGAGACCCAGTACTTC.

Of note for this clone: This may arise from a read error, as a much more abundant clone is one base away. The chain has TRBV7-3 and TRBJ2-3, with 15 bases matching TRBD2. Germline CDR1 SGHTA, CDR2 FQGTGA. The length of the CDR3 is 15 residues. V gave up 7 bases and J gave up 6 bases; unmatched junction bases: 5. The CDR3, as DNA: TGTGCCAGCACCCCGGGGACTAGCGGGAGGGATACGCAGTATTTT. Translation: CASTPGTSGRDTQYF. Filled out from reference TRBV7-3 and TRBJ2-3, the complete variable domain reads GAGVSQTPSNKVTEKGKYVELRCDPISGHTALYWYRQSLGQGPEFLIYFQGTGAADDSGLPNDRFFAVRPEGSVSTLKIQRTERGDSAVYLCASTPGTSGRDTQYFGPGTRLTVL.

This clone was detected once. This rearrangement joins TRBV11-2 to TRBJ1-3; D uncertain. From germline, CDR1 is SGHAT and CDR2 FQNNGV. Trimming removed 2 bases at V and 4 bases at J, with 3 bases between. The CDR3 extends over 12 amino acids. CDR3 bases: TGTGCCAGCAGCTTACAGGGAAACACCATATATTTT. Translating gives CASSLQGNTIYF.

This chain uses TRBV10-3 with TRBJ1-2; D is perhaps TRBD1 (6 bases). The germline V gene has CDR1 ENHRY and CDR2 SYGVKD. This CDR3 is 14 amino acids long. V was shortened by 4 bases and J by 4 bases, with 13 bases between the two germline ends. For the CDR3, the DNA is TGTGCCATCAGTGCCACAGGGTACGGCTATGGCTACACCTTC. Encoded protein: CAISATGYGYGYTF.

This chain uses TRBV27 with TRBJ1-5; D remains unclear. Trimming took off 5 bases at V and 6 bases at J, with 14 bases between the two ends. CDR1 is MNHEY, CDR2 SMNVEV, per germline (reference sequence). The CDR3 has 14 amino acids. CDR3 sequence reads: CASSLGGSGQPQHF. The DNA for the CDR3 is TGTGCCAGCAGTCTCGGAGGGTCGGGTCAGCCCCAGCATTTT.

CDR3 sequence: CASSLGATYTDTQYF. CDR3 DNA: TGTGCCAGCAGCTTAGGAGCCACGTACACAGATACGCAGTATTTT. The chain recombines TRBV7-3 with TRBJ2-3; no clear D. In germline, CDR1 is SGHTA, CDR2 FQGTGA. Trimming took off 2 bases at V and 2 bases at J, with 11 bases between the two ends. The CDR3 is made up of 15 amino acids.

The rearrangement joins TRBV7-3 to TRBJ2-3; 11 bases map to TRBD2. This CDR3 comprises 15 residues. Germline lookup yields CDR1 SGHTA and CDR2 FQGTGA. V was clipped by 3 bases and J by 1 base; unmatched bases: 0. This CDR3 reads CASSFSGGGTDTQYF. CDR3 in DNA: TGTGCCAGCAGCTTTAGCGGGGGGGGCACAGATACGCAGTATTTT. The full variable domain, with the rest looked up from reference TRBV7-3 and TRBJ2-3, is GAGVSQTPSNKVTEKGKYVELRCDPISGHTALYWYRQSLGQGPEFLIYFQGTGAADDSGLPNDRFFAVRPEGSVSTLKIQRTERGDSAVYLCASSFSGGGTDTQYFGPGTRLTVL.